This TCR beta chain was captured by sequencing in a study of cytomegalovirus exposure and HLA in healthy donors. Both 60 Vbeta primers and 13 Jbeta primers went into the PCR. Generated by immunoSEQ multiplex PCR, the TCRdb table keeps only in-frame clones and is missing some. The sample lists 95,000 to 150,000 clones; less than 80% were seen once. Study results and limitations: Despite most TCR sequences being rare, some public TCRs occurred in many donors.

Notes on this clone: Its specificity is unknown.

The sequencing input was PBMCs. The receptor's source is a woman between 45 and 60 years old in good health and CMV-seronegative.

CDR3 residues: CASSPGGRSYEQYF. DNA for the CDR3: TGTGCCAGCAGCCCGGGGGGACGGTCCTACGAGCAGTACTTC. The chain employs TRBV5-4 and TRBJ2-7; the match to TRBD2 covers 7 bases. The germline gives CDR1 SGHNT, CDR2 YYREEE (reference sequence). J was trimmed by 1 base and V by 4 bases; bases with no gene match: 5. The CDR3 loop spans 14 amino acids.